The 22 T cell receptor beta chains presented below share a single source sample, sequenced in a study of cytomegalovirus exposure and HLA in healthy donors. PCR employed 60 Vbeta and 13 Jbeta primers. Some clones are missing from TCRdb's copy, which holds only in-frame ones; the method was immunoSEQ multiplex PCR. The sample shows 50,000 to 65,000 clones, around 72% of them seen only once. Sequencing was done on a sample of PBMCs. The receptor source for this set is a man between 18 and 29 years old in good health and CMV-seronegative.

The chain joins TRBV28 to TRBJ2-7; 7 bases are shared with TRBD2. CDR3 length: 13 residues. Germline lookup yields CDR1 MDHEN and CDR2 SYDVKM. V gave up 5 bases and J gave up 4 bases; unmatched junction bases: 5. CDR3 loop: CASSPAGTYEQYF. CDR3 coding DNA: TGTGCCAGCAGTCCAGCGGGGACTTACGAGCAGTACTTC.

This chain links TRBV6-5 with TRBJ2-7; TRBD2 is a possible D gene (6 bases). Per germline, CDR1 MNHEY and CDR2 SVGAGI. CDR3 length: 15 amino acids. V lost 5 bases and J 3 bases, leaving 17 bases between the germline ends. CDR3: CASSREFKPIYEQYF. The CDR3 bases are TGTGCCAGCAGTCGGGAGTTCAAACCTATCTACGAGCAGTACTTC.

The chain couples TRBV4-2 to TRBJ2-7; 9 bases map to TRBD1. The J segment lost 5 bases and the V segment lost 4 bases, leaving 6 bases of the junction unmatched. The CDR3 runs 14 residues. Germline V lookup: CDR1 LGHNA, CDR2 YNFKEQ. The CDR3 sequence: CASSPWDRDDEQYF. The DNA of the CDR3 is TGTGCCAGCAGCCCCTGGGACAGGGACGACGAGCAGTACTTC.

The gene calls are TRBV7-2 and TRBJ1-6; 8 bases align to TRBD1. V lost 5 bases to trimming and J lost 10 bases; unmatched junction nucleotides: 4. Looked up from germline, CDR1 is SGHTA and CDR2 is FQGNSA. This CDR3 region has 13 residues. The CDR3 nucleotides are TGTGCCAGCAGCGGACAGGGTAACTCACCCCTCCACTTT. Protein sequence: CASSGQGNSPLHF.

The gene calls are TRBV7-6 and TRBJ1-1; D gene ambiguous. This CDR3 comprises 14 residues. Trimming left V 1 base short and J 1 base short, with 7 bases between. The V gene's germline CDR1 is SGHVS and CDR2 FNYEAQ. The CDR3 nucleotides are TGTGCCAGCAGCTTAGGGCCCACGAACACTGAAGCTTTCTTT. Its protein product is CASSLGPTNTEAFF.

This chain connects TRBV9 to TRBJ2-7; D may be TRBD2 (5 bases). This CDR3 has 15 amino acids. Germline CDR1 is SGDLS and CDR2 is YYNGEE. V gave up 0 bases and J gave up 0 bases, with 10 bases separating them. The CDR3 loop reads CASSVGLAGSYEQYF. In nucleotides, the CDR3 is TGTGCCAGCAGCGTAGGCCTAGCCGGCTCCTACGAGCAGTACTTC.

The rearrangement uses TRBV30 and TRBJ1-1; D may be TRBD1 (6 bases). V dropped 4 bases and J dropped 2 bases, with 11 bases sitting between them. From germline, CDR1 is GTSNPN and CDR2 SVGIG (reference sequence). The CDR3 contains 13 residues. This CDR3 reads CAWMIRGNTEAFF. The DNA of the CDR3 is TGTGCCTGGATGATCAGGGGAAACACTGAAGCTTTCTTT. Full variable domain (remainder filled in from reference TRBV30 and TRBJ1-1): SQTIHQWPATLVQPVGSPLSLECTVEGTSNPNLYWYRQAAGRGLQLLFYSVGIGQISSEVPQNLSASRPQDRQFILSSKKLLLSDSGFYLCAWMIRGNTEAFFGQGTRLTVV.

The chain is built from TRBV10-3 and TRBJ1-1, with 8 bases aligning to TRBD1. The V segment lost 5 bases and the J segment 4 bases; nucleotides outside the gene matches: 12. This CDR3 is 16 amino acids long. Germline CDR1 ENHRY, CDR2 SYGVKD. Written as DNA, the CDR3 is TGTGCCATCAGTCAGCAGGGGGCGACGGGTTCCACTGAAGCTTTCTTT. This codes for CAISQQGATGSTEAFF.

The chain uses TRBV4-1 and TRBJ1-1, with D possibly being TRBD1 (6 bases). The ends were cut back, 6 bases at V and 4 bases at J, with 18 bases in the middle. The CDR3 contains 15 residues. Germline V gene lookup returns CDR1 MGHRA and CDR2 YSYEKL. The CDR3 here is CASRAFGGLSTEAFF. The CDR3 DNA sequence: TGCGCCAGCAGGGCTTTTGGGGGCCTGAGCACTGAAGCTTTCTTT.

The chain links TRBV5-1 to TRBJ2-7, with 7 bases matching TRBD2. V was clipped by 1 base and J by 7 bases; unmatched bases: 17. Germline V lookup: CDR1 SGHRS, CDR2 YFSETQ. The CDR3 consists of 17 residues. The CDR3 region is CASSLRSRLGLDGEQYF. The CDR3 DNA follows: TGCGCCAGCAGCTTGAGGTCCAGACTTGGACTAGATGGGGAGCAGTACTTC.

The rearrangement links TRBV5-1 to TRBJ2-1; 13 bases are a match to TRBD2. V was clipped by 3 bases and J by 7 bases; unmatched bases: 4. CDR1 SGHRS and CDR2 YFSETQ come from the germline V gene. This CDR3 is built from 15 residues. CDR3 nucleotide sequence: TGCGCCAGCAGCTATGGACTAGCGGGAGTGAATGAGCAGTTCTTC. Its translation is CASSYGLAGVNEQFF.

The V call is TRBV7-6, the J call TRBJ2-2, with TRBD2 matching over 11 bases. V was pared by 4 bases and J by 1 base, with 8 bases of the junction left unmatched. Germline V gives CDR1 SGHVS, CDR2 FNYEAQ. This CDR3 is 18 amino acids long. CDR3 in amino acids: CASSSGIAGGVNTGELFF. As DNA, the CDR3 is TGTGCCAGCAGCTCCGGAATAGCGGGAGGGGTGAACACCGGGGAGCTGTTTTTT. Together with reference TRBV7-6 and TRBJ2-2, the CDR3 gives the full variable domain: GAGVSQSPRYKVTKRGQDVALRCDPISGHVSLYWYRQALGQGPEFLTYFNYEAQQDKSGLPNDRFSAERPEGSISTLTIQRTEQRDSAMYRCASSSGIAGGVNTGELFFGEGSRLTVL.

The chain links TRBV25-1 to TRBJ1-1, with D possibly matching TRBD1 (5 bases). From germline, CDR1 is MGHDK and CDR2 SYGVNS. Trimming took 6 bases from V and 6 from J, leaving 11 bases between them. CDR3 size: 12 residues. DNA for the CDR3: TGTGCCAGCAGATCAGGGAGGGCTGAAGCTTTCTTT. Protein sequence: CASRSGRAEAFF.

With respect to this clone: At one end, the junction sequence differs from germline, possibly due to a read error. The CDR3: CASSYPRGSVRGF. CDR3 nucleotide sequence: TGTGCCAGCAGTTACCCGCGAGGATCGGTCCGTGGGTTT. J is TRBJ1-5 and V is TRBV6-5; D is unclear. The CDR3 sequence is 13 residues long. Germline CDR1 is MNHEY and CDR2 is SVGAGI.

The gene calls are TRBV4-3 and TRBJ1-5; 10 positions match TRBD1. V shed 0 bases, J shed 7 bases, and the junction held 6 bases outside the gene matches. There are 16 residues in the CDR3. Germline CDR1 is LGHNA and CDR2 is YSLEER. The CDR3 nucleotides are TGCGCCAGCAGCCAAGAACGGACAGGGGGAAAACAGCCCCAGCATTTT. This gives the protein CASSQERTGGKQPQHF.

This clone was detected only once. The rearrangement joins TRBV14 to TRBJ2-7; 14 bases are a match to TRBD2. From germline, CDR1 is SGHDN and CDR2 FVKESK. The J segment lost 4 bases and the V segment lost 3 bases, leaving 5 bases of the junction unmatched. There are 16 residues in the CDR3. In nucleotides, the CDR3 is TGTGCCAGCAGCCACCCCGGGACTAGCGGGAGTTACGAGCAGTACTTC. Amino acid sequence: CASSHPGTSGSYEQYF.

The chain recombines TRBV4-3 with TRBJ2-4, with 8 bases lining up with TRBD2. The ends lost 4 bases at V and 0 bases at J; junction bases unmatched: 5. The germline CDR1 and CDR2 sequences are LGHNA and YSLEER. The CDR3 consists of 16 residues. CDR3 nucleotide sequence: TGCGCCAGCAGCCTGACTAGCGCGATAGCCAAAAACATTCAGTACTTC. Amino acids: CASSLTSAIAKNIQYF.

The chain has TRBV6-5 and TRBJ1-2; 8 nucleotides match TRBD1. Germline-derived CDR1 and CDR2 are MNHEY and SVGAGI. Losses at the gene ends were 4 bases for V and 4 bases for J; bases not matched to a gene: 8. The CDR3 runs to 15 residues. CDR3 region: CASSLKTGALYGYTF. The DNA for the CDR3 is TGTGCCAGCAGTTTGAAGACAGGGGCCCTCTATGGCTACACCTTC.

J is TRBJ2-3 and V is TRBV5-4, with D perhaps matching TRBD2 (6 bases). The CDR3 extends over 15 amino acids. The ends were cut back, 2 bases at V and 1 base at J, with 11 bases in the middle. CDR1 and CDR2 (germline): SGHNT, YYREEE (reference sequence). The chain's CDR3 is CASSFDGSGTDTQYF. The CDR3 nucleotides are TGTGCCAGCAGCTTTGACGGGAGTGGCACAGATACGCAGTATTTT.

The chain joins TRBV27 to TRBJ2-2, with D maybe TRBD1 (6 bases). V was shortened by 5 bases and J by 6 bases, with 13 bases between the two germline ends. Germline-derived CDR1 and CDR2 are MNHEY and SMNVEV (reference sequence). The CDR3 has 14 residues. As DNA, the CDR3 is TGTGCCAGCAGTCCCTCCGGGACACCCGGGGAGCTGTTTTTT. Its translation is CASSPSGTPGELFF.

There are a few counts of this clone. This sequence joins TRBV14 and TRBJ1-5; 10 nucleotides line up with TRBD1. CDR3 length: 14 amino acids. V shed 4 bases and J 9 bases; nucleotides not matched to a gene: 6. The germline V gene encodes CDR1 SGHDN and CDR2 FVKESK. Here the CDR3 reads CASSPGQGFGPQHF. In nucleotides, the CDR3 is TGTGCCAGCAGCCCGGGACAGGGGTTCGGGCCCCAGCATTTT.

The CDR3 spells CASSQEGIAGGAETQYF. The CDR3 DNA is TGCGCCAGCAGCCAAGAAGGGATAGCGGGAGGGGCAGAGACCCAGTACTTC. The chain combines TRBV4-3 with TRBJ2-5; TRBD2 aligns across 11 bases. Germline V gives CDR1 LGHNA, CDR2 YSLEER. CDR3 length equals 17 residues. V shed 0 bases, J shed 4 bases, and the junction held 7 bases outside the gene matches.